The 16 T cell receptor beta chains below were found in one sample sequenced in a study of cytomegalovirus exposure and HLA in healthy donors. Sequencing was performed with immunoSEQ multiplex PCR; in TCRdb, only in-frame clones are kept and a portion is missing. Among under 200,000 clones listed, roughly nine tenths were seen once. Sequencing was carried out using PBMCs. The origin of the receptors is a woman aged 18 to 35 in good health and CMV-seropositive.

In its sample, this clone was seen a few times. The chain carries TRBV7-9 and TRBJ2-7; a weak D match, TRBD2 (5 bases). The V end was cut by 6 bases, the J end by 3 bases, with 9 bases between. The germline V gene has CDR1 SEHNR and CDR2 FQNEAQ (reference sequence). CDR3 length equals 12 residues. In DNA form, the CDR3 reads TGTGCCAGCAGTTCAGACTACTACGAGCAGTACTTC. Translation gives CASSSDYYEQYF. Combining the CDR3 with reference TRBV7-9 and TRBJ2-7 gives the whole variable domain DTGVSQNPRHKITKRGQNVTFRCDPISEHNRLYWYRQTLGQGPEFLTYFQNEAQLEKSRLLSDRFSAERPKGSFSTLEIQRTEQGDSAMYLCASSSDYYEQYFGPGTRLTVT.

Points on this clone: One end of the junction does not line up with germline, which may come from a read error. The J gene is TRBJ2-1, the V gene TRBV29-1, with 8 bases aligning to TRBD2. Germline V CDR1 and CDR2: SQVTM, ANQGSEA. The CDR3 covers 8 residues. CDR3: CNVGGGLF. DNA of the CDR3: TGCAACGTCGGGGGGGGACTCTTC.

This chain links TRBV4-2 with TRBJ2-3, with 10 positions matching TRBD2. Germline V gene lookup returns CDR1 LGHNA and CDR2 YNFKEQ. After removal of 5 bases from V and 2 bases from J, the junction contained 10 bases not matched to a gene. This CDR3 is 17 amino acids long. The CDR3 reads CASSSLSGGLNTDTQYF. The CDR3 region has the DNA TGTGCCAGCAGCTCACTTAGCGGGGGGCTAAACACAGATACGCAGTATTTT.

This chain connects TRBV2 to TRBJ2-5; 11 nucleotides match TRBD2. CDR1 and CDR2 (germline): SNHLY, FYNNEI. The CDR3 is 15 residues long. The trim removed 10 bases at V and 2 bases at J, leaving 9 bases unmatched. CDR3 amino acids: CATSVGLAGQETQYF. In DNA form, the CDR3 reads TGTGCCACAAGCGTTGGACTAGCGGGTCAAGAGACCCAGTACTTC.

The chain uses TRBV7-9 and TRBJ1-1, with TRBD1 matching over 7 bases. This CDR3 region has 16 residues. Germline assignment: CDR1 SEHNR and CDR2 FQNEAQ (reference sequence). V was pared by 1 base and J by 7 bases, with 12 bases of the junction left unmatched. Here the CDR3 DNA reads TGTGCCAGCAGCTTAGGGACAGGTCCGGGGTGGAATGAAGCTTTCTTT. Translating it yields CASSLGTGPGWNEAFF. Supplemented by reference TRBV7-9 and TRBJ1-1, the full variable domain reads DTGVSQNPRHKITKRGQNVTFRCDPISEHNRLYWYRQTLGQGPEFLTYFQNEAQLEKSRLLSDRFSAERPKGSFSTLEIQRTEQGDSAMYLCASSLGTGPGWNEAFFGQGTRLTVV.

The chain combines TRBV5-4 with TRBJ2-1; 9 bases align to TRBD1. Germline-derived CDR1 and CDR2 are SGHNT and YYREEE (reference sequence). Trimming at V came to 4 bases and at J to 8 bases, leaving 10 bases not matched to a gene. The CDR3 runs to 15 residues. The CDR3 DNA follows: TGTGCCAGCAGCGTGCCAGGGACAGGGAGTCATGAGCAGTTCTTC. The encoded protein is CASSVPGTGSHEQFF.

The sample holds one count of this clone. This rearrangement joins TRBV5-1 to TRBJ2-2, with 9 bases that match TRBD2. The ends lost 2 bases at V and 6 bases at J; junction bases unmatched: 8. The CDR3 totals 16 residues. Germline-derived CDR1 and CDR2 are SGHRS and YFSETQ. This chain's CDR3 is CASSLPGTSTPGELFF. The CDR3, as DNA: TGCGCCAGCAGCTTACCCGGGACTAGCACCCCCGGGGAGCTGTTTTTT.

There are a few counts of this clone. The chain uses TRBV6-1 and TRBJ2-7; no reliable D call. Germline V gene lookup returns CDR1 MNHNS and CDR2 SASEGT. Trimming shortened V by 2 bases and J by 3 bases, and 8 bases separated the two germline ends. The CDR3 runs to 13 residues. For the CDR3, the DNA is TGTGCCAGCAGTGAAAAGGAGTTCTACGAGCAGTACTTC. Protein product: CASSEKEFYEQYF.

This clone was seen only a few times. The chain joins TRBV18 to TRBJ1-2, with a weak D call TRBD1 (6 bases). Germline CDR1 is KGHSH and CDR2 is LQKENI. V lost 5 bases, J lost 7 bases, and 11 bases lay in between. This CDR3 comprises 12 residues. CDR3 in DNA: TGTGCCAGCTCAAGCAGGGGAGTTGGCTACACCTTC. This translates into CASSSRGVGYTF.

The rearrangement joins TRBV11-2 to TRBJ1-4, with D unclear. The CDR3 loop spans 14 amino acids. Germline V CDR1 and CDR2: SGHAT, FQNNGV. The V gene lost 5 bases and the J gene lost 3 bases, with 10 bases spanning the gap. The DNA of the CDR3 is TGTGCCAGCAGCCGTACGGGAGCTAATGAAAAACTGTTTTTT. This translates into CASSRTGANEKLFF.

This CDR3 is CASSQGGGRRAGELFF. The CDR3 DNA is TGCGCCAGCAGCCAAGGCGGCGGAAGGAGGGCCGGGGAGCTGTTTTTT. The genes are TRBV4-1 and TRBJ2-2; D might be TRBD2 (6 bases). This CDR3 has 16 residues. V was shortened by 1 base and J by 6 bases, with 15 bases between the two germline ends. The germline V gene encodes CDR1 MGHRA and CDR2 YSYEKL.

The rearrangement links TRBV7-9 to TRBJ2-5, with 7 bases lining up with TRBD1. J lost 3 bases, V lost 5 bases, and 6 bases had no gene match. CDR1 is SEHNR and CDR2 is FQNEAQ in the germline V gene (reference sequence). There are 14 residues in the CDR3. The CDR3, as DNA: TGTGCCAGCAGCATAGGGACAGCCGAAGAGACCCAGTACTTC. It specifies CASSIGTAEETQYF.

The chain recombines TRBV6-6 with TRBJ1-5; TRBD1 aligns across 9 bases. Germline CDR1 is MNHNY and CDR2 is SVGAGI (reference sequence). The CDR3 extends over 15 amino acids. J gave up 2 bases and V 6 bases, and 5 bases lay outside the gene matches. The CDR3 sequence: CASRWDREGNQPQHF. In DNA, the CDR3 is TGTGCCAGCAGATGGGACAGGGAGGGCAATCAGCCCCAGCATTTT.

V usage is TRBV4-2 and J usage is TRBJ2-7, with 10 bases lining up with TRBD1. This CDR3 region has 14 residues. The trim removed 3 bases at V and 3 bases at J, leaving 2 bases unmatched. Germline lookup yields CDR1 LGHNA and CDR2 YNFKEQ. The CDR3 region has the DNA TGTGCCAGCAGCCAGACAGGGGGCGACTACGAGCAGTACTTC. As protein: CASSQTGGDYEQYF.

The chain uses TRBV7-9 and TRBJ1-1, with 9 bases identical to TRBD1. This CDR3 is 15 amino acids long. Germline CDR1 and CDR2: SEHNR and FQNEAQ (reference sequence). J gave up 4 bases and V 3 bases, and 6 bases lay outside the gene matches. CDR3 in amino acids: CASSFPKTGGTEAFF. CDR3 nucleotides: TGTGCCAGCAGCTTCCCCAAGACAGGGGGCACTGAAGCTTTCTTT.

The chain is built from TRBV6-4 and TRBJ2-3; perhaps TRBD2 as D (5 bases). CDR3 size: 14 residues. V lost 3 bases to trimming and J lost 2 bases, with 9 bases between them. The germline V gene has CDR1 MRHNA and CDR2 SNTAGT. CDR3 loop: CASSEYLATDTQYF. The CDR3 nucleotides read TGTGCCAGCAGTGAATATCTAGCCACAGATACGCAGTATTTT.